This TCR beta chain appears in the sequencing data of a study of PD-1 blockade in classical Hodgkin lymphoma. General study findings and limits: Diversity in CD4+ TCRs, unlike that measured in CD8+ TCRs, had risen significantly by C4D1. Exclusion covered patients beginning nivolumab under 1 year post-ASCT. Relative to healthy donors, newly diagnosed patients reportedly had lower baseline TCR diversity, which was reported as lower still in relapsed/refractory patients.

Each patient's relapse followed autologous stem cell transplantation, and brentuximab vedotin exposure varied. The assay was immunoSEQ multiplex PCR, and TCRdb's table has in-frame clones only and misses some. Of about 76,000 clones in the sample, about nine tenths were seen once. Germline assignment: CDR1 SGHVS and CDR2 FNYEAQ. The V end was cut by 5 bases, the J end by 1 base, with 18 bases between. The CDR3 is made up of 16 amino acids. Comment on this clone: What it binds is unknown.

The sequencing here drew on peripheral blood mononuclear cells (PBMCs), taken at baseline. This clonotype was obtained from a human donor with classical Hodgkin lymphoma. The chain carries TRBV7-6 and TRBJ2-7; a weak D match, TRBD2 (5 bases). Here the CDR3 reads CASSTPRGGLSYEQYF. CDR3 coding DNA: TGTGCCAGCAGCACCCCCCGGGGTGGCTTATCCTACGAGCAGTACTTC.